Sequencing of this T cell receptor beta chain was carried out in a study of CD8 T cells in Susac syndrome. V gave up 4 bases and J gave up 2 bases; unmatched junction bases: 16. Per germline, CDR1 SNHLY and CDR2 FYNNEI. CDR3 length equals 18 residues. RNA, at roughly 0.5 to 1 ug, was reverse transcribed with random hexamers. TCRdb re-called the immunoSEQ multiplex PCR reads with MiXCR, one entry per CDR3 protein. The sample holds more than 100,000 distinct CDR3 sequences, about 95% seen once. This sequence originates from a human donor with Susac syndrome. What was sequenced was CD8+ T cells from PBMCs. This sequence joins TRBV2 and TRBJ2-7; 8 bases match TRBD1. The CDR3 reads CASSGIGQGNTIPYEQYF. The CDR3 nucleotides are TGTGCCAGCAGTGGAATTGGACAGGGTAACACAATTCCCTACGAGCAGTACTTC.